The 21 T cell receptor beta chains below were found in one sample sequenced in a study of T cells in Graves' hyperthyroidism and ophthalmopathy. TCR beta CDR3 regions were amplified from RNA transcripts. TCR CDR3 underwent first-round RT-PCR with the HTBI primer set. TCRdb recomputed calls from the multiplex PCR reads with MiXCR, one row per CDR3 protein. The sample lists about 400,000 distinct CDR3 sequences, about 14% occurring once. Input material: blood. Source of these receptors: a woman aged 25 to 45 with Graves' ophthalmopathy.

This clonotype has only a few counts. V is TRBV19 and J is TRBJ2-4; 9 bases are shared with TRBD2. The CDR3 runs 15 residues. CDR1 is LNHDA and CDR2 is SQIVND in the germline V gene (reference sequence). Trimming took 3 bases from V and 4 from J; bases not matched to a gene: 4. The CDR3 nucleotides are TGTGCCAGTAGTATCCTAGCGGGGACTAAAAACATTCAGTACTTC. This encodes CASSILAGTKNIQYF.

This clonotype occurred many times. This rearrangement joins TRBV12-3 or TRBV12-4 to TRBJ2-5; no firm D call. Trimming left V 2 bases short and J 2 bases short, with 6 bases between. The CDR3 is made up of 13 amino acids. The CDR3 sequence: CASSLRQQETQYF. CDR3 in DNA: TGTGCCAGCAGTTTACGGCAACAAGAGACCCAGTACTTC.

This clonotype appeared many times. The rearrangement links TRBV2 to TRBJ2-1; 9 positions agree with TRBD2. V lost 6 bases, J lost 3 bases, and 9 bases stayed unmatched. The CDR3 loop spans 16 amino acids. The V gene's germline CDR1 is SNHLY and CDR2 FYNNEI. The CDR3 DNA reads TGTGCCAGCAGCGAGGTAGCGGGGGCCTACTACAATGAGCAGTTCTTC. Translated: CASSEVAGAYYNEQFF.

This clonotype was seen repeatedly, ten times or more. V gene TRBV6-6 combines with J gene TRBJ2-3, with TRBD1 matching over 8 bases. The junction had 7 bases not matched to a gene; V was cut back by 0 bases and J by 5 bases. The CDR3 spans 16 residues. Germline CDR1 reads MNHNY; CDR2 reads SVGAGI (reference sequence). The chain's CDR3 is CASSYSRQGPVDTQYF. CDR3 DNA sequence: TGTGCCAGCAGTTACTCCAGACAGGGGCCGGTAGATACGCAGTATTTT.

The gene calls are TRBV6-1 and TRBJ2-3, with D perhaps matching TRBD2 (6 bases). Germline V gene data show CDR1 as MNHNS and CDR2 as SASEGT. Trimming took 4 bases from V and 8 from J, leaving 16 bases between them. The CDR3 contains 14 residues. Here the CDR3 DNA reads TGTGCCAGCAGTGCAGCGGCAGGGAGGTTTACGCAGTATTTT. Its protein product is CASSAAAGRFTQYF.

This clonotype was counted many times. The genes are TRBV6-1 and TRBJ2-3; D unclear. Germline loops: CDR1 MNHNS, CDR2 SASEGT. CDR3 length equals 13 residues. V shed 4 bases and J shed 0 bases, with 5 bases lying between them. The CDR3 is CASSGISTDTQYF. Here the CDR3 DNA reads TGTGCCAGCAGTGGGATTAGCACAGATACGCAGTATTTT.

This clonotype was recorded at least ten times. V gene TRBV5-1 combines with J gene TRBJ2-2, with TRBD2 identical over 9 bases. This CDR3 spans 18 amino acids. With V trimmed by 4 bases and J by 0 bases, 10 bases remained unmatched. Germline loops: CDR1 SGHRS, CDR2 YFSETQ. CDR3 sequence reads: CASSPLMTSGSNTGELFF. CDR3 DNA: TGCGCCAGCAGCCCCCTGATGACTAGCGGATCGAACACCGGGGAGCTGTTTTTT.

This clonotype appeared many times. J is TRBJ2-7 and V is TRBV6-1; 7 bases agree with TRBD1. The CDR3 totals 14 residues. The germline V gene has CDR1 MNHNS and CDR2 SASEGT. V lost 7 bases, J lost 4 bases, and 10 bases stayed unmatched. The CDR3 bases are TGTGCCAGCACCACGACAGGGAAGGAATACGAGCAGTACTTC. Amino acid sequence: CASTTTGKEYEQYF.

About this clonotype itself: One base away lies a much larger clone, so this may be a sequencing read error. The genes are TRBV20-1 and TRBJ2-7, with 7 bases lining up with TRBD1. Near its end, the DNA agrees better with TRBJ2-1, so the J call may be wrong. This CDR3 comprises 13 residues. Per germline, CDR1 DFQATT and CDR2 SNEGSKA (reference sequence). The CDR3 loop reads CSATDRASYEQFF. The CDR3 DNA follows: TGCAGTGCCACCGACAGGGCTTCCTACGAGCAGTTCTTC.

This clonotype was detected many times. The gene calls are TRBV12-3 or TRBV12-4 and TRBJ1-4; 7 bases map to TRBD1. V was clipped by 4 bases and J by 4 bases; unmatched bases: 6. The CDR3 is 15 amino acids. CDR3 sequence (DNA): TGTGCCAGCAGTTCCGGGACAGTCAATAATGAAAAACTGTTTTTT. Its protein product is CASSSGTVNNEKLFF.

Turning to this clonotype: A much larger clone differs from this one at a single base, so this may be a read error. V and J are TRBV12-5 and TRBJ1-2; tentatively, D is TRBD1 (5 bases). The CDR3 covers 17 residues. Germline CDR1 and CDR2: LGHNT and FRNRAP. V was clipped by 0 bases and J by 2 bases, with 16 bases between them. The CDR3 here is CASGLVLGGRENYGYTF. In DNA, the CDR3 is TGTGCTAGTGGTTTGGTACTGGGTGGCAGGGAAAACTATGGCTACACCTTC.

This clonotype was seen repeatedly, ten times or more. The CDR3: CASSIWVGVMNTEAFF. CDR3 bases: TGTGCCAGTAGTATTTGGGTGGGGGTGATGAACACTGAAGCTTTCTTT. The chain links TRBV19 to TRBJ1-1; D may be TRBD1 (5 bases). This CDR3 contains 16 residues. Trimming removed 3 bases from V and 0 bases from J, with 14 bases in between. CDR1 and CDR2 from the germline V gene are LNHDA and SQIVND (reference sequence).

This chain uses TRBV30 with TRBJ1-5, with 12 bases matching TRBD1. This CDR3 spans 20 amino acids. V lost 2 bases and J lost 5; bases outside the gene matches: 19. Germline-derived CDR1 and CDR2 are GTSNPN and SVGIG (reference sequence). The DNA for the CDR3 is TGTGCCTGGAGTACCGACCCCCGGGACAGGGGGCATTATTTTGATCAGCCCCAGCATTTT. Translation gives CAWSTDPRDRGHYFDQPQHF.

This clonotype came up a few times. The chain employs TRBV5-1 and TRBJ2-5; D gene uncertain. Trimming shortened V by 4 bases and J by 3 bases, and 13 bases separated the two germline ends. This CDR3 has 14 amino acids. Looked up from germline, CDR1 is SGHRS and CDR2 is YFSETQ. In DNA, the CDR3 is TGCGCCAGCAGCCCGGAACCAGGAGAAGAGACCCAGTACTTC. Encoded protein: CASSPEPGEETQYF.

This clonotype was counted at least ten times. V and J are TRBV11-2 and TRBJ1-1; D remains ambiguous. The CDR3 consists of 17 residues. Germline values: CDR1 SGHAT, CDR2 FQNNGV. V lost 2 bases, J lost 8 bases, and 24 bases lay in between. CDR3 bases: TGTGCCAGCAGCTTATTCGGACGGATACGGACGAGCTTAGAAGCTTTCTTT. Translation: CASSLFGRIRTSLEAFF.

The rearrangement joins TRBV6-2 or TRBV6-3 to TRBJ2-3, with 8 bases that match TRBD2. Trimming at V came to 5 bases and at J to 2 bases, leaving 12 bases not matched to a gene. The CDR3 has 17 amino acids. CDR1 is MNHEY, CDR2 SVGEGT, per germline. The CDR3: CASSKPVGGGPTDTQYF. The CDR3 DNA reads as TGTGCCAGCAGTAAACCGGTTGGCGGGGGGCCCACAGATACGCAGTATTTT.

In this sample, this clonotype turned up many times. DNA of the CDR3: TGTGCCTGGAGTGGACTCCGAGAGACCCAGTACTTC. It translates to CAWSGLRETQYF. The rearrangement joins TRBV30 to TRBJ2-5; no clear D. V was shortened by 1 base and J by 4 bases, with 7 bases between the two germline ends. Per the germline V gene, CDR1 is GTSNPN and CDR2 is SVGIG (reference sequence). CDR3 length: 12 amino acids.

This rearrangement joins TRBV4-1 to TRBJ2-1, with 9 bases matching TRBD1. V shed 0 bases and J 4 bases; nucleotides not matched to a gene: 7. Germline-derived CDR1 and CDR2 are MGHRA and YSYEKL. The CDR3 extends over 17 amino acids. The DNA for the CDR3 is TGCGCCAGCAGCCAAGATCCTCCGGGACAGGGTTACAATGAGCAGTTCTTC. The encoded protein is CASSQDPPGQGYNEQFF.

This chain uses TRBV6-1 with TRBJ1-2; 11 nucleotides match TRBD1. This CDR3 spans 18 amino acids. Trimming took 3 bases from V and 8 from J; bases not matched to a gene: 17. CDR1 and CDR2 from the germline V gene are MNHNS and SASEGT. The CDR3: CASSEAPGQGGISRGYTF. As DNA, the CDR3 is TGTGCCAGCAGTGAGGCCCCGGGACAGGGGGGTATATCGAGAGGCTACACCTTC.

This clonotype was detected many times. V usage is TRBV11-2 and J usage is TRBJ1-1; D remains unclear. Per the germline V gene, CDR1 is SGHAT and CDR2 is FQNNGV. V lost 5 bases, J lost 0 bases, and 13 bases lay in between. The CDR3 contains 15 residues. Here the CDR3 DNA reads TGTGCCAGCAGCCCCCGGAGAGTTATGAACACTGAAGCTTTCTTT. Its protein is CASSPRRVMNTEAFF.

This clonotype was seen many times. This sequence joins TRBV28 and TRBJ2-1, with D possibly matching TRBD1 (6 bases). V lost 6 bases to trimming and J lost 8 bases, with 11 bases between them. Germline CDR1 and CDR2: MDHEN and SYDVKM. The CDR3 is made up of 12 amino acids. DNA of the CDR3: TGTGCCAGCAGCTCCAAGGGGGATGAGCAGTTCTTC. This sequence encodes CASSSKGDEQFF.